These 3 T cell receptor beta chains came from one sample sequenced in a study of T cells after yellow fever vaccination (dated 2019 in TCRdb). Sample treatment or condition, as interpreted from the label and publication: live attenuated yellow fever vaccine strain. The method behind the library was 5' RACE. The instrument given in TCRdb is Illumina HiSeq 2500. TCRdb ran its own pipeline on the public reads, namely fastp trimming at Q25 and MiXCR clone calling, and kept in-frame beta chains. Each entry is one CDR3 protein sequence, shown with its most common DNA and genes. Within this sample are approximately 110,000 distinct CDR3 sequences, with more than 6% of them counted one time only. The ten largest clones represent around 2.7% of the sample. The sequenced sample was CD4+ T cells sorted from PBMCs, obtained more than 8 days after the first yellow fever vaccination. These receptors were obtained from a man between 18 and 35 years old who received the YFV17D yellow fever vaccine.

The gene calls are TRBV6-1 and TRBJ2-5; the D is unclear. Germline assignment: CDR1 MNHNS and CDR2 SASEGT. The CDR3 covers 13 residues. V was cut by 6 bases and J by 2 bases, with 10 bases left in between. The CDR3 loop reads CASRTTVQETQYF. CDR3 in DNA: TGTGCCAGCAGAACGACTGTACAAGAGACCCAGTACTTC.

Comment on this clonotype: A much larger clone lies one base from this, so it may be a read error. The chain has TRBV6-1 and TRBJ1-5; D is uncertain. The CDR3 consists of 16 residues. CDR1 and CDR2 from the germline V gene are MNHNS and SASEGT. The CDR3 spells CASKSLGLWGNQHQHF. CDR3 DNA sequence: TGTGCCAGCAAGTCGCTCGGCCTGTGGGGTAATCAGCACCAGCATTTT.

The J gene is TRBJ1-5, the V gene TRBV11-2; D gene unclear. V was trimmed by 2 bases and J by 0 bases, leaving 5 bases between them. Germline loops: CDR1 SGHAT, CDR2 FQNNGV. The CDR3 loop spans 14 amino acids. The CDR3 spells CASSLKGSNQPQHF. In DNA, the CDR3 is TGTGCCAGCAGCTTAAAGGGTAGCAATCAGCCCCAGCATTTT. The full variable domain, its missing parts supplied by reference TRBV11-2 and TRBJ1-5, is EAGVAQSPRYKIIEKRQSVAFWCNPISGHATLYWYQQILGQGPKLLIQFQNNGVVDDSQLPKDRFSAERLKGVDSTLKIQPAKLEDSAVYLCASSLKGSNQPQHFGDGTRLSIL.